These 4 T cell receptor beta chains were sequenced from one sample in a study of CD8+CD57+ T cells in acquired aplastic anemia. Genomic DNA, serving as template, underwent TCR beta VDJ and CDR3 profiling. TCRdb recomputed calls from the reads with MiXCR, one row per CDR3 protein. The sample includes over 150,000 distinct CDR3 sequences, approximately 43% seen only once; the top ten take approximately 1.1%. Sequencing was done on a sample of sorted CD4+, CD8+, or CD8+CD57+ T cells (not recorded which) from PBMCs. The receptors were gathered from a human donor in good health.

This clonotype was seen only a few times. This sequence joins TRBV2 and TRBJ2-5; D unresolved. CDR1 and CDR2 (germline): SNHLY, FYNNEI. The CDR3 contains 12 residues. V lost 4 bases, J lost 5 bases, and 8 bases lay in between. The CDR3 spells CASSAHGETQYF. CDR3 nucleotides: TGTGCCAGCAGTGCCCACGGGGAGACCCAGTACTTC.

The V call is TRBV7-6, the J call TRBJ2-1; unclear D gene. Germline V lookup: CDR1 SGHVS, CDR2 FNYEAQ. Trimming removed 2 bases at V and 8 bases at J, with 16 bases between. The CDR3 has 15 residues. CDR3 residues: CASSLFTPTGDEQFF. The CDR3 DNA reads as TGTGCCAGCAGCTTATTCACCCCGACTGGTGATGAGCAGTTCTTC.

This clonotype occurred many times. Mismatch with germline at one junction end may stem from a read error. The chain employs TRBV7-7 and TRBJ2-5, with 14 bases fitting TRBD2. There are 18 residues in the CDR3. CDR1 SSHAT and CDR2 FNYEAQ come from the germline V gene (reference sequence). Here the CDR3 reads CASSHSLKGLAGEETQYF. In DNA, the CDR3 is TGTGCTAGCAGCCACTCACTGAAGGGACTAGCGGGAGAAGAGACCCAGTACTTC. Combining the CDR3 with reference TRBV7-7 and TRBJ2-5 gives the whole variable domain GAGVSQSPRYKVTKRGQDVTLRCDPISSHATLYWYQQALGQGPEFLTYFNYEAQPDKSGLPSDRFSAERPEGSISTLTIQRTEQRDSAMYRCASSHSLKGLAGEETQYFGPGTRLLVL.

Points on this clonotype: Lacking the conserved final phenylalanine or tryptophan, this CDR3 likely reflects a read error. The rearrangement links TRBV2 to TRBJ2-1; D is unresolved. The germline V gene has CDR1 SNHLY and CDR2 FYNNEI. The V end was cut by 5 bases, the J end by 3 bases, with 14 bases between. This CDR3 is 15 amino acids long. CDR3 protein: CASSLRLYNYNEQFC. Written as DNA, the CDR3 is TGTGCCAGCAGTTTAAGGCTCTACAACTACAATGAGCAGTTCTGC.